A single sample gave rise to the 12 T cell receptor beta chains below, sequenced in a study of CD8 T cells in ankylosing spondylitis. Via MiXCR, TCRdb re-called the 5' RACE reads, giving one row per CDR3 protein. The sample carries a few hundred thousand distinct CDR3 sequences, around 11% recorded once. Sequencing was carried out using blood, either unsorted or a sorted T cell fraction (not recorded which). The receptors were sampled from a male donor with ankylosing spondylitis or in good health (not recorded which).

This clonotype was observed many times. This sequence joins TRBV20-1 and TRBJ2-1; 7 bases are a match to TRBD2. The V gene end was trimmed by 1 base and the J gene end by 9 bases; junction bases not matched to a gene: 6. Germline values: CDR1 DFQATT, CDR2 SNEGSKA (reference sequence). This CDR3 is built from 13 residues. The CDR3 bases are TGCAGTGCTAGAGCCGGCGGGAGTTTTGAGCAGTTCTTC. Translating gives CSARAGGSFEQFF.

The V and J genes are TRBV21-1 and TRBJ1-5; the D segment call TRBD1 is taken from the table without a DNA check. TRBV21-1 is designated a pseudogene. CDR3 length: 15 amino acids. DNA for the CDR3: TGTGCCAGCAGCAAATACCAGGGTAGCAATCAGCCCCAGCATTTT. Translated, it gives CASSKYQGSNQPQHF.

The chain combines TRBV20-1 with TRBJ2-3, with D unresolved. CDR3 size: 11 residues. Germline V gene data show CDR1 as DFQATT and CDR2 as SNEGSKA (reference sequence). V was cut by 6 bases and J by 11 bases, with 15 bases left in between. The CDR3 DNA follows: TGCAGTGCCACCCTGGGAAATAAGCAGTATTTT. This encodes CSATLGNKQYF.

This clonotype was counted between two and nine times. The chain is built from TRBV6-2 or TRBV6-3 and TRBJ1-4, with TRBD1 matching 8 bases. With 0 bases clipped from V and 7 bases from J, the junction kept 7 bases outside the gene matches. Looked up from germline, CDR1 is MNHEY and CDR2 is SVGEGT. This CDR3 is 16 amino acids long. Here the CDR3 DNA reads TGTGCCAGCAGTTACTCCACCGGGACAGGTAGTGAAAAACTGTTTTTT. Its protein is CASSYSTGTGSEKLFF.

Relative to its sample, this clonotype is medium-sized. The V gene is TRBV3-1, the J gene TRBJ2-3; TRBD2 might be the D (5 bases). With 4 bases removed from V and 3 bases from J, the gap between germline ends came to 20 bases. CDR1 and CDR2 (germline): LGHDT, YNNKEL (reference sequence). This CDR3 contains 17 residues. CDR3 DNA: TGTGCCAGCAGCCGCCGGAGGAGTGATGATCGGACAGATACGCAGTATTTT. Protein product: CASSRRRSDDRTDTQYF.

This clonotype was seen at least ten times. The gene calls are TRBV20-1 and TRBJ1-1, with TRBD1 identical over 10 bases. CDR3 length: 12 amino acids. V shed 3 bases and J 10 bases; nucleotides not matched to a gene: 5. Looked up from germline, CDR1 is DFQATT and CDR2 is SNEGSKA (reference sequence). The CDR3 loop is CSASRQGAGAFF. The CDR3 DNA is TGCAGTGCTAGTAGACAGGGGGCTGGAGCTTTCTTT.

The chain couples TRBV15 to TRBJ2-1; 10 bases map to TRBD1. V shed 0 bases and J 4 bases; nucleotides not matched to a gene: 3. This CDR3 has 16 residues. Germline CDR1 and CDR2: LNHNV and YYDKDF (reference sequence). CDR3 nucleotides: TGTGCCACCAGCAGAGATTTGGACAGGGGGTACAATGAGCAGTTCTTC. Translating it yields CATSRDLDRGYNEQFF.

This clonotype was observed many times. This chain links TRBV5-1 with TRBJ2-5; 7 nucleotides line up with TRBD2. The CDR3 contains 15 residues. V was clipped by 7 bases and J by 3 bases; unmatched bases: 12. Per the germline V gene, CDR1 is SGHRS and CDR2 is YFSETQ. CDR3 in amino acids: CASGFGRNVEETQYF. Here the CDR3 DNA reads TGCGCCAGCGGGTTCGGGAGGAACGTTGAAGAGACCCAGTACTTC.

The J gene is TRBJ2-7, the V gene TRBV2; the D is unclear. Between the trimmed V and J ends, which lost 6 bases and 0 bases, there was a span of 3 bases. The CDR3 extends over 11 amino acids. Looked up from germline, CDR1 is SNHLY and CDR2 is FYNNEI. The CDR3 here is CASRFSYEQYF. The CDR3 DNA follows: TGTGCCAGCAGATTCTCCTACGAGCAGTACTTC.

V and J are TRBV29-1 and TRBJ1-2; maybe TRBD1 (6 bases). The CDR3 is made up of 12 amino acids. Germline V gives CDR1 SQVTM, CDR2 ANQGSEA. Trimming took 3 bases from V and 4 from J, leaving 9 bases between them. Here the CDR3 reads CSVDSGVYGYTF. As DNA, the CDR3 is TGCAGCGTTGACTCAGGGGTCTATGGCTACACCTTC.

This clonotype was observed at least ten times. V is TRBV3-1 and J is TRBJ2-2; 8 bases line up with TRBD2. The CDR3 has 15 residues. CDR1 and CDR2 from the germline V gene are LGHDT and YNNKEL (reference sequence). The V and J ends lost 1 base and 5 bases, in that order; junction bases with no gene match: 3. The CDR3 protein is CASSQAQRGTGELFF. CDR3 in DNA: TGTGCCAGCAGCCAAGCCCAGCGGGGGACCGGGGAGCTGTTTTTT.

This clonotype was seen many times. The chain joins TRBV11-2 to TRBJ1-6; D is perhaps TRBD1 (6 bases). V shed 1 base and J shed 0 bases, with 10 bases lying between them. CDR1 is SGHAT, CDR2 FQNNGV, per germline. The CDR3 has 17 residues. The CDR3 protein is CASSLGTEDSYNSPLHF. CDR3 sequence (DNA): TGTGCCAGCAGCTTAGGGACAGAAGACTCCTATAATTCACCCCTCCACTTT. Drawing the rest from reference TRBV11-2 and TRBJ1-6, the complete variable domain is EAGVAQSPRYKIIEKRQSVAFWCNPISGHATLYWYQQILGQGPKLLIQFQNNGVVDDSQLPKDRFSAERLKGVDSTLKIQPAKLEDSAVYLCASSLGTEDSYNSPLHFGNGTRLTVT.